This TCR beta chain is drawn from a study of cytomegalovirus exposure and HLA in healthy donors. General observations from the study: Earlier analysis yielded a pattern in which most TCR beta V segments were productive about 87% or about 30% of the time.

Of note for this clone: Its specificity is not known.

With 5 bases removed from V and 0 bases from J, the gap between germline ends came to 8 bases. Per the germline V gene, CDR1 is SGHRS and CDR2 is YFSETQ. The CDR3 runs 13 residues. Amplification used 60 Vbeta primers and 13 Jbeta primers. Generated by immunoSEQ multiplex PCR, the TCRdb table keeps only in-frame clones and is missing some. The data hold roughly 100,000 clones, with roughly 83% observed a single time. The chain employs TRBV5-1 and TRBJ1-2; D unclear. This clonotype was obtained from a male donor in good health and CMV-seropositive. The sample comprised PBMCs. The CDR3 protein is CASRSVSNYGYTF. CDR3 in DNA: TGCGCCAGCAGGTCCGTTTCTAACTATGGCTACACCTTC.